Shown below are 18 T cell receptor beta chains from a single sample sequenced in a study of blood T cells in healthy people across ages. Primed by a sample-barcoded 5' primer and a J-beta primer mix, a second PCR proceeded for 7 to 11 cycles. TCRdb re-analysed the 5' RACE reads in MiXCR, keeping a single row per CDR3 protein. Here the sample spans roughly 1,500,000 distinct CDR3 sequences, roughly 30% being singletons. Input material: blood. The receptors come from a woman in her 30s in good health.

The chain recombines TRBV7-2 with TRBJ1-2; the match to TRBD1 covers 8 bases. CDR1 is SGHTA and CDR2 is FQGNSA in the germline V gene. The CDR3 runs to 13 residues. Trimming at V came to 5 bases and at J to 4 bases, leaving 3 bases not matched to a gene. The CDR3: CASSRTGFYGYTF. The CDR3 DNA reads as TGTGCCAGCAGCCGGACAGGGTTCTATGGCTACACCTTC.

The chain uses TRBV4-1 and TRBJ1-6; 12 positions agree with TRBD1. V lost 3 bases to trimming and J lost 7 bases; unmatched junction nucleotides: 4. This CDR3 contains 16 residues. Looked up from germline, CDR1 is MGHRA and CDR2 is YSYEKL. CDR3 DNA: TGCGCCAGCAGCCAGCCGGGACAGGGGGCCAATTCACCCCTCCACTTT. This translates into CASSQPGQGANSPLHF.

This clonotype was found a few times. The chain links TRBV7-8 to TRBJ2-4, with D hard to call. CDR3 length equals 14 residues. Germline CDR1 reads SGHVS; CDR2 reads FQNEAQ. The V end was cut by 0 bases, the J end by 13 bases, with 16 bases between. The CDR3 loop reads CASSLAYLGQEQYF. The DNA for the CDR3 is TGTGCCAGCAGCTTAGCATATTTGGGTCAGGAGCAGTACTTC. The full variable domain, completed using reference TRBV7-8 and TRBJ2-4, is GAGVSQSPRYKVAKRGQDVALRCDPISGHVSLFWYQQALGQGPEFLTYFQNEAQLDKSGLPSDRFFAERPEGSVSTLKIQRTQQEDSAVYLCASSLAYLGQEQYFGAGTRLSVL.

Concerning this clonotype itself: One end of the junction does not line up with germline, which may come from a read error. The chain uses TRBV7-9 and TRBJ1-5; D might be TRBD1 (5 bases). The CDR3 extends over 16 amino acids. Germline V gene data show CDR1 as SEHNR and CDR2 as FQNEAQ (reference sequence). The CDR3 region is CASSLGAGQGSQPRHF. The CDR3 region has the DNA TGTGCCAGCAGCTTAGGGGCTGGCCAGGGATCGCAGCCCCGGCATTTT.

This clonotype was seen more than once but under ten times. The V call is TRBV7-6, the J call TRBJ2-7; D is unresolved. Trimming pared 1 base from V and 5 bases from J, leaving 9 bases between. The length of the CDR3 is 13 residues. Per germline, CDR1 SGHVS and CDR2 FNYEAQ. CDR3 sequence: CASSLVPANEQYF. The CDR3, as DNA: TGTGCCAGCAGCTTAGTACCAGCGAACGAGCAGTACTTC.

This clonotype was counted only a few times. The rearrangement links TRBV9 to TRBJ2-5, with 8 bases that match TRBD2. The CDR3 sequence is 18 residues long. Germline V gene data show CDR1 as SGDLS and CDR2 as YYNGEE. Trimming cost V 1 base and J 5 bases; bases outside gene matches: 16. The CDR3 DNA follows: TGTGCCAGCAGCGTATTTGGAGGGGGGACTAGTCTTCTGGAGACCCAGTACTTC. Encoded protein: CASSVFGGGTSLLETQYF.

This clonotype was detected many times. The chain has TRBV20-1 and TRBJ2-4; D is unresolved. There are 12 residues in the CDR3. CDR1 and CDR2 (germline): DFQATT, SNEGSKA (reference sequence). V was cut by 0 bases and J by 3 bases, with 3 bases left in between. CDR3 nucleotides: TGCAGTGCTAGAGAAAGCAAAAACATTCAGTACTTC. Encoded protein: CSARESKNIQYF.

V usage is TRBV10-1 and J usage is TRBJ2-1, with 12 bases fitting TRBD2. Per germline, CDR1 WNHNN and CDR2 SYGVQD (reference sequence). With V trimmed by 10 bases and J by 7 bases, 14 bases remained unmatched. CDR3 length: 16 amino acids. Written as DNA, the CDR3 is TGCGCCACATCTAGCGGGAGGGCCGGGTTGGCGAATGAGCAGTTCTTC. Its protein is CATSSGRAGLANEQFF.

This clonotype was picked up many times. The chain is built from TRBV20-1 and TRBJ2-7; 11 nucleotides agree with TRBD1. The CDR3 sequence is 14 residues long. The trim removed 2 bases at V and 4 bases at J, leaving 4 bases unmatched. Germline assignment: CDR1 DFQATT and CDR2 SNEGSKA (reference sequence). CDR3 protein: CSARPGQGGYEQYF. Written as DNA, the CDR3 is TGCAGTGCTAGACCGGGACAGGGGGGATACGAGCAGTACTTC.

This clonotype has a single count. The rearrangement links TRBV9 to TRBJ2-2; D is unresolved. The CDR3 contains 14 residues. Per germline, CDR1 SGDLS and CDR2 YYNGEE. Trimming removed 0 bases from V and 4 bases from J, with 7 bases in between. The CDR3 nucleotides read TGTGCCAGCAGCGTAGGACAAAGCACCGGGGAGCTGTTTTTT. Its protein product is CASSVGQSTGELFF.

The chain recombines TRBV20-1 with TRBJ2-4; the D is unclear. Trimming pared 0 bases from V and 2 bases from J, leaving 8 bases between. CDR1 is DFQATT, CDR2 SNEGSKA, per germline (reference sequence). The CDR3 consists of 14 residues. CDR3 amino acids: CSARDRVPKNIQYF. The CDR3 DNA follows: TGCAGTGCTAGAGATCGGGTGCCCAAAAACATTCAGTACTTC.

This clonotype was counted many times. The J gene is TRBJ1-6, the V gene TRBV15, with TRBD1 matching over 7 bases. Per germline, CDR1 LNHNV and CDR2 YYDKDF (reference sequence). CDR3 size: 15 residues. Trimming removed 6 bases from V and 8 bases from J; junction bases left unmatched: 10. CDR3 in amino acids: CATRTRTGVDSPLHF. The CDR3 bases are TGTGCCACCAGAACCCGTACAGGGGTGGATTCACCCCTCCACTTT. The full variable domain, its missing parts supplied by reference TRBV15 and TRBJ1-6, is DAMVIQNPRYQVTQFGKPVTLSCSQTLNHNVMYWYQQKSSQAPKLLFHYYDKDFNNEADTPDNFQSRRPNTSFCFLDIRSPGLGDTAMYLCATRTRTGVDSPLHFGNGTRLTVT.

The chain recombines TRBV18 with TRBJ2-1; D is ambiguous. V lost 3 bases and J 0 bases, leaving 12 bases between the germline ends. This CDR3 has 16 amino acids. Germline loops: CDR1 KGHSH, CDR2 LQKENI. Written as DNA, the CDR3 is TGTGCCAGCTCACCCGGGCGCCCCAACTCCTACAATGAGCAGTTCTTC. The encoded protein is CASSPGRPNSYNEQFF. Combining the CDR3 with reference TRBV18 and TRBJ2-1 gives the whole variable domain NAGVMQNPRHLVRRRGQEARLRCSPMKGHSHVYWYRQLPEEGLKFMVYLQKENIIDESGMPKERFSAEFPKEGPSILRIQQVVRGDSAAYFCASSPGRPNSYNEQFFGPGTRLTVL.

This clonotype has more than one count but fewer than ten. V and J are TRBV27 and TRBJ2-7, with 7 bases fitting TRBD2. The trim removed 6 bases at V and 1 base at J, leaving 9 bases unmatched. Germline-derived CDR1 and CDR2 are MNHEY and SMNVEV (reference sequence). The CDR3 contains 15 residues. The CDR3: CASRLAAGMSYEQYF. CDR3 in DNA: TGTGCCAGCAGGCTAGCGGCAGGAATGTCCTACGAGCAGTACTTC.

The V gene is TRBV20-1, the J gene TRBJ1-6; TRBD1 might be the D (6 bases). The CDR3 has 17 amino acids. CDR1 and CDR2 from the germline V gene are DFQATT and SNEGSKA (reference sequence). Trimming left V 0 bases short and J 1 base short, with 13 bases between. The CDR3 DNA is TGCAGTGCTAGAGAGGGGAAGGGGGGTTCCTATAATTCACCCCTCCACTTT. Translating it yields CSAREGKGGSYNSPLHF.

The J gene is TRBJ2-1, the V gene TRBV27, with D uncertain. V was shortened by 4 bases and J by 0 bases, with 19 bases between the two germline ends. The CDR3 consists of 18 residues. Germline V CDR1 and CDR2: MNHEY, SMNVEV (reference sequence). For the CDR3, the DNA is TGTGCCAGCAGTTCCATCCGAGAGCGAAGGGACTCCTACAATGAGCAGTTCTTC. Residues: CASSSIRERRDSYNEQFF.

V usage is TRBV30 and J usage is TRBJ2-5; 7 nucleotides agree with TRBD1. This CDR3 comprises 14 residues. The junction had 16 bases not matched to a gene; V was cut back by 4 bases and J by 11 bases. Germline V gene lookup returns CDR1 GTSNPN and CDR2 SVGIG (reference sequence). For the CDR3, the DNA is TGTGCCTGGAACACCGTACAGGGGATTACCGAACAGTACTTC. This translates into CAWNTVQGITEQYF.

In this sample, this clonotype turned up a few times. J is TRBJ1-2 and V is TRBV20-1; D unclear. Germline assignment: CDR1 DFQATT and CDR2 SNEGSKA (reference sequence). There are 13 residues in the CDR3. The CDR3, as DNA: TGCAGGGGAACAAACGGACCTAACTATGGCTACACCTTC. Amino acid sequence: CRGTNGPNYGYTF.